The present entry profiles one T cell receptor (beta chain) with its context. The antigen this receptor binds is unknown. Per-base quality was not reported, and no clone a single base away is much larger than it. These data originate in a study of blood T cell repertoires in COVID-19 (dated by TCRdb to the early 2020s). Background for the entire study: The collaborator samples originated in the United States, Italy and Spain and spanned the acute and convalescent phases of COVID-19. Subjects who had been exposed to COVID-19, were actively infected with it, or had recovered from it provided the deeply sampled blood TCRbeta repertoires that made up the dataset. The material from the prospective study consisted of cDNA or gDNA derived from T cells, B-cell-depleted T cells, or PBMCs. The repertoires were released in a freely available public database intended as a resource for research on the immune response to SARS-CoV-2. A de-identified subject ID, COVID-19 status, age in years and sex were almost always included in the sample metadata. Samples were obtained from the ongoing ImmuneRACE study (first 160 participants) and from 1,000 to 1,500 subjects provided by 6 global collaborators. Where available, HLA class I and class II types were obtained from metadata supplied by the sample provider rather than from assay-based typing.

The collaborating institutions used their own protocols to collect whole blood in K2EDTA tubes. For TCRbeta analysis, collaborators shipped samples as frozen whole blood, isolated PBMCs, or DNA extracted from either of those sample types. On the study overall, not on this receptor specifically: How much clinical and demographic metadata was included differed by source and by participant, and the metadata was provided uncurated.

TCRbeta CDR3 regions were amplified from genomic DNA by means of the immunoSEQ Assay, a bias-controlled multiplex PCR. The source study handled its data this way. Nucleated cell counts per sample were estimated from amplification of reference gene primers within the assay. To quantify the absolute abundance of each unique TCRbeta CDR3 rearrangement, sequence reads were collapsed and filtered. For each sample, productive Simpson clonality was calculated by taking the square root of Simpson's diversity index across productive rearrangements. This immuneACCESS table, as held by TCRdb, lists in-frame sequences with V and J called but not all clones. Of the missing ones, under half trace to an unresolved V gene in checked studies; the others have no known cause. The V and J calls and the clone size are those of that table, but D and trimming were determined from the DNA. The sample records around 94,000 clones, approximately 86% of which are singletons. Jointly, the top ten make up around 3% of the sample.

V sheds 1 base and J sheds 5 bases, leaving 8 bases between their ends. CDR1 and CDR2 are drawn from the germline V gene: KGHSH, LQKENI. From its cysteine to its phenylalanine, the CDR3 spans 14 amino acids. The CDR3 DNA has 42 bases and is translated from base 1. The rearranged segments are TRBV18 and TRBJ1-4; the D gene cannot be resolved reliably. The sequenced material came from peripheral blood. The TCR sequence derives from a man between 45 and 60 years old with active or convalescent COVID-19. The sequenced DNA: TGTGCCAGCTCACCACGGGCAGCAAATGAAAAACTGTTTTTT. Its coded protein is CASSPRAANEKLFF. The full variable domain, completed from the reference TRBV18 and TRBJ1-4 proteins outside the CDR3, reads NAGVMQNPRHLVRRRGQEARLRCSPMKGHSHVYWYRQLPEEGLKFMVYLQKENIIDESGMPKERFSAEFPKEGPSILRIQQVVRGDSAAYFCASSPRAANEKLFFGSGTQLSVL.